This T cell receptor beta chain stems from a study of cytotoxic CD8 clonotypes in ibrutinib-treated CLL. Study at large: Partial response occurred in 24 patients and complete response in 2; at median about 70 months, around 15 remained remitted and about 12 progressed. The samples contained 260,000 or so productive templates on average. They also contained an average of about 90,000 productive rearrangements.

As for this clone: The antigen remains unidentified.

V trimming: 1 base; J trimming: 3 bases; junction bases outside the gene matches: 8. CDR1 is GTSNPN, CDR2 SVGIG, per germline (reference sequence). The CDR3 covers 16 residues. General study results and limits: Treatment left the uncommon public clonotypes either contracted or stable in frequency.

TCRdb's table, derived via immunoSEQ multiplex PCR, lists solely in-frame clones and lacks some. The top ten hold 21% of the sample, which has about 4,200 clones, roughly 80% seen once. The clonotype originates from a human donor with chronic lymphocytic leukemia. The sample was PBMCs, taken before ibrutinib treatment. The chain combines TRBV30 with TRBJ1-1; 10 bases map to TRBD1. CDR3 sequence (DNA): TGTGCCTGGAGTGAAGCCTATGGACAGGGGGACACTGAAGCTTTCTTT. The encoded protein is CAWSEAYGQGDTEAFF. Filled out from reference TRBV30 and TRBJ1-1, the complete variable domain reads SQTIHQWPATLVQPVGSPLSLECTVEGTSNPNLYWYRQAAGRGLQLLFYSVGIGQISSEVPQNLSASRPQDRQFILSSKKLLLSDSGFYLCAWSEAYGQGDTEAFFGQGTRLTVV.